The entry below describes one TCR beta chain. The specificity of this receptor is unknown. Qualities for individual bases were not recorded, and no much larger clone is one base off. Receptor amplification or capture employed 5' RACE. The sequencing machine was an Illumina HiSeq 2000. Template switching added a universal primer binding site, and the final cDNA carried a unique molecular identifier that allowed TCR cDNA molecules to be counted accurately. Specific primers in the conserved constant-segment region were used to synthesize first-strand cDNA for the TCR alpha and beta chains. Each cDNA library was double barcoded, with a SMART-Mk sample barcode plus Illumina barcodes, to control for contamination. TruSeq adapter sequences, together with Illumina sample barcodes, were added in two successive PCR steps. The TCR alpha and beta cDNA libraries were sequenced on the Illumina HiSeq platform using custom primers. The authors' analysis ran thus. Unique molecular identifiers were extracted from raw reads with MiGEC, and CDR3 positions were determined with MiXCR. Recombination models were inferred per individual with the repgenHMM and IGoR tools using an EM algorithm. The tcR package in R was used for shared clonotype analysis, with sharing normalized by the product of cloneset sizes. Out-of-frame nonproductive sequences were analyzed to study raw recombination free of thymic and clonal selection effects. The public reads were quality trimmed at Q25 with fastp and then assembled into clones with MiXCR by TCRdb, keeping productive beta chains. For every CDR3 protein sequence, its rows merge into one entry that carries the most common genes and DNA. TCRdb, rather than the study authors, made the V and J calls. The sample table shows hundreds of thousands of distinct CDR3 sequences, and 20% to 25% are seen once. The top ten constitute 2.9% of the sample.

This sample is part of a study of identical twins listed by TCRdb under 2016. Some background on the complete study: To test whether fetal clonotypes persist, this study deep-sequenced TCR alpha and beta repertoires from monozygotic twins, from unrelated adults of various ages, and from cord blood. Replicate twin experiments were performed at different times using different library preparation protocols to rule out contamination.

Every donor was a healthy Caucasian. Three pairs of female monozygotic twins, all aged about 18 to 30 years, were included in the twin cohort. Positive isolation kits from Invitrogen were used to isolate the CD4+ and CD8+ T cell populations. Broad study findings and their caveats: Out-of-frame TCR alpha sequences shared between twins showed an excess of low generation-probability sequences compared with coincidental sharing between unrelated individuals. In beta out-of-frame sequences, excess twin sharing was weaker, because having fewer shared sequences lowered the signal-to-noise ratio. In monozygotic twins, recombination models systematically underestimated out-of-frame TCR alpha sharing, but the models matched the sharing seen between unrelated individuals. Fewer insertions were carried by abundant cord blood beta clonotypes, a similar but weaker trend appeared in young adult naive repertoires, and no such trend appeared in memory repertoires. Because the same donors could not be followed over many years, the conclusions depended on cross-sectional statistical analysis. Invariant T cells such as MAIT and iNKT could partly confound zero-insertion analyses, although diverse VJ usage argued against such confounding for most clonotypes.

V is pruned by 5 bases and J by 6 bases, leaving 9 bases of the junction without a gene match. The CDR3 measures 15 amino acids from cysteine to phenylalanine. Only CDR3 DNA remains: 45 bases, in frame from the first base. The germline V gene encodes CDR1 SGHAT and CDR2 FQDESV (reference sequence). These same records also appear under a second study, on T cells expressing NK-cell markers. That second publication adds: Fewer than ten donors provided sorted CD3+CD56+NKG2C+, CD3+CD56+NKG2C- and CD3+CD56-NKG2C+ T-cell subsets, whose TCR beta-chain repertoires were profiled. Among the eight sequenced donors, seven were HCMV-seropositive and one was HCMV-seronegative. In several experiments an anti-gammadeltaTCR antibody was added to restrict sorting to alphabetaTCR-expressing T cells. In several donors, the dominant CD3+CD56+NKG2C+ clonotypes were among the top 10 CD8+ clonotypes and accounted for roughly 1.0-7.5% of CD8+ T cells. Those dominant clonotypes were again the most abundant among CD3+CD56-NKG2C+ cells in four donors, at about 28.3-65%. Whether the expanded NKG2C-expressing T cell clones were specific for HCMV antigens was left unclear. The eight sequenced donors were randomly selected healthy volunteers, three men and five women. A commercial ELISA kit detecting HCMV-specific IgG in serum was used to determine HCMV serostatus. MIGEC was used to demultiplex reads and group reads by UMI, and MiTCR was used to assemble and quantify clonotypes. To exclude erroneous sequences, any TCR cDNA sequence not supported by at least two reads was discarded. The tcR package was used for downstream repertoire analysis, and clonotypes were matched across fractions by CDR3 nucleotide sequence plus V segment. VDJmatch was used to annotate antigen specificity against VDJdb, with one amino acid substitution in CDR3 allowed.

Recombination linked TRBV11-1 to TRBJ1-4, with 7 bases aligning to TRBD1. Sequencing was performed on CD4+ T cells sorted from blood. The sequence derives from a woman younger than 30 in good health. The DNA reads TGTGCCAGCAGCCGAACCGGACAGGCCTATGAAAAACTGTTTTTT. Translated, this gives CASSRTGQAYEKLFF.